A selection of T cell receptor beta chains follows, all from one sample in a study of blood T cell repertoires in COVID-19. Generated by immunoSEQ multiplex PCR, the TCRdb table keeps only in-frame clones and is missing some. The sample lists some 140,000 clones, around 79% seen once, with roughly 1.8% in the top ten. The sample taken for sequencing was peripheral blood. These receptors all stem from an elderly man with acute or convalescent COVID-19. The conserved cysteine and the conserved F or W are not part of the CDR3 here.

j_gene: TRBJ1-3
v_gene: TRBV30
CDR3aa: AWSPTPLQRGNTIY

j_gene: TRBJ1-1
v_gene: TRBV19
CDR3aa: ASSITGTLNTEAF

j_gene: TRBJ2-3
v_gene: TRBV5-4
CDR3aa: ASSLVQGSGDTQY

j_gene: TRBJ2-5
v_gene: TRBV25-1
CDR3aa: ASSQGDRELETQY

j_gene: TRBJ1-2
v_gene: TRBV9
CDR3aa: ASSVGRDRDRRVGYT

j_gene: TRBJ2-1
v_gene: TRBV21-1
CDR3aa: ASSKASGTSGGLSYNEQF

j_gene: TRBJ2-6
v_gene: TRBV9
CDR3aa: ASSRGASGANVLT

j_gene: TRBJ2-5
v_gene: TRBV27
CDR3aa: ASSFAGAILGTQY

j_gene: TRBJ2-3
v_gene: TRBV4-1
CDR3aa: ASSQDRPSGAYTDTQY

j_gene: TRBJ1-2
v_gene: TRBV5-6
CDR3aa: ASSGAGVGGYT

j_gene: TRBJ1-3
v_gene: TRBV5-1
CDR3aa: ASSLSNTGYGNTIY

j_gene: TRBJ2-3
v_gene: TRBV7-2
CDR3aa: ASSGLAGGDTDTQY

j_gene: TRBJ2-2
v_gene: TRBV18
CDR3aa: ASSPPTGSTGELF

j_gene: TRBJ2-2
v_gene: TRBV9
CDR3aa: ASSGGTGATTGELF

j_gene: TRBJ2-3
v_gene: TRBV5-6
CDR3aa: ASSFGTQSTDTQY

j_gene: TRBJ2-6
v_gene: TRBV27
CDR3aa: ASSAGANVLT

j_gene: TRBJ2-1
v_gene: TRBV10-1
CDR3aa: ASSDGQGTSYNEQF

j_gene: TRBJ1-4
v_gene: TRBV5-6
CDR3aa: ASSEVRNEKLF

j_gene: TRBJ2-1
v_gene: TRBV29-1
CDR3aa: SVLGQGGYNEQF

j_gene: TRBJ2-3
v_gene: TRBV9
CDR3aa: ASSVGAGGTDTQY

j_gene: TRBJ1-5
v_gene: TRBV19
CDR3aa: ASSSTGQYSNQPQH

j_gene: TRBJ1-2
v_gene: TRBV19
CDR3aa: ASSIADFYGYT

j_gene: TRBJ1-2
v_gene: TRBV23-1
CDR3aa: ASSLYQGQGSGGYT

j_gene: TRBJ1-1
v_gene: TRBV21-1
CDR3aa: ASSKEVGVMNTEAF

j_gene: TRBJ2-1
v_gene: TRBV2
CDR3aa: ASSEGQYNEQF

j_gene: TRBJ1-6
v_gene: TRBV6-1
CDR3aa: ASSDESSYNSPLH

j_gene: TRBJ1-1
v_gene: TRBV6-5
CDR3aa: ASRIYDQATEAF

j_gene: TRBJ1-5
v_gene: TRBV27
CDR3aa: ASRPGQGLSNQPQH

j_gene: TRBJ1-2
v_gene: TRBV5-4
CDR3aa: ASSLSSAMEVQGYT

j_gene: TRBJ2-5
v_gene: TRBV7-9
CDR3aa: ASSHQRGVLRSQETQY

j_gene: TRBJ1-1
v_gene: TRBV15
CDR3aa: ATSPIMGGRGVRAF

j_gene: TRBJ2-1
v_gene: TRBV3-1/TRBV3-2
CDR3aa: ASSRPGSSGGAGEQF

j_gene: TRBJ2-3
v_gene: TRBV5-8
CDR3aa: ASSLQGQGTDTQY

j_gene: TRBJ2-3
v_gene: TRBV18
CDR3aa: ASSPGERTDTQY

j_gene: TRBJ1-1
v_gene: TRBV6-5
CDR3aa: ASSRQGNTEAF

j_gene: TRBJ2-1
v_gene: TRBV28
CDR3aa: ASSLWSLKSYNEQF

j_gene: TRBJ1-3
v_gene: TRBV18
CDR3aa: ASSPWDRGSSGNTIY

j_gene: TRBJ2-7
v_gene: TRBV29-1
CDR3aa: SVVWANAYEQY

j_gene: TRBJ2-1
v_gene: TRBV11-3
CDR3aa: ASSLEAGGSSYNEQF

j_gene: TRBJ2-7
v_gene: TRBV7-2
CDR3aa: ASRQGFGEQY

j_gene: TRBJ2-7
v_gene: TRBV3-1/TRBV3-2
CDR3aa: ASSSFSYEQY

j_gene: TRBJ1-6
v_gene: TRBV10-3
CDR3aa: AISGTGGSNSPLH

j_gene: TRBJ2-7
v_gene: TRBV2
CDR3aa: ASVRTSGGSYEQY

j_gene: TRBJ1-1
v_gene: TRBV18
CDR3aa: ASSPPAQGAVTEAF

j_gene: TRBJ1-1
v_gene: TRBV4-1
CDR3aa: ASSQDWTAQGKEAF